This T cell receptor beta chain comes out of a study of early T cells in non-severe SARS-CoV-2 infection. Across the whole study: Sequencing input comprised bulk RNA from unsorted whole blood; chain pairing was not available. General observations from the study: Anti-spike CD8 responses were favored by VDJdb matching, which missed private and CD4 specificities.

Germline V CDR1 and CDR2: KGHDR, SFDVKD. V lost 3 bases to trimming and J lost 10 bases; unmatched junction nucleotides: 11. The CDR3 consists of 15 residues. Individual cDNA molecules were tagged with unique molecular identifiers. TCRdb reprocessed the 5' RACE reads via MiXCR and lists one record per CDR3 protein. The table includes about 73,000 distinct CDR3 sequences, approximately 14% detected once. As to this clonotype: Its antigen is as yet unknown.

The chain carries TRBV24-1 and TRBJ2-1, with TRBD2 identical over 7 bases. The sample taken for sequencing was whole blood. This sequence was found in an adult who was a healthcare worker with PCR-confirmed SARS-CoV-2 infection or an uninfected control (not recorded which). In DNA form, the CDR3 reads TGTGCCACCAGTGATCGCGAGCGGGGAGGTTGGGAGCAGTTCTTC. Its translation: CATSDRERGGWEQFF.